The 18 T cell receptor beta chains listed next were all sequenced from one sample in a study of radiation and T cells in renal cell carcinoma. Time point in this sample: blood 2 weeks post-SBRT. Treatment described: 15 Gy SBRT to primary tumor, nephrectomy 4 weeks later. TCRdb's table, derived via immunoSEQ multiplex PCR, lists solely in-frame clones and lacks some. The sample carries about 130,000 clones, 75% to 85% recorded once. Source: blood, taken from a patient whose treatment included radiotherapy and nephrectomy. The receptors shown here come from a woman aged 60-75 years with renal cell carcinoma.

The rearrangement uses TRBV25-1 and TRBJ1-4; 8 nucleotides align to TRBD1. CDR1 is MGHDK and CDR2 is SYGVNS in the germline V gene. This CDR3 is built from 15 residues. After removal of 4 bases from V and 7 bases from J, the junction contained 8 bases not matched to a gene. The CDR3, as DNA: TGTGCCAGCAGTGCCTGGACAGGGTCAGTTGAAAAACTGTTTTTT. Translating it yields CASSAWTGSVEKLFF.

The chain joins TRBV19 to TRBJ1-2; D is possibly TRBD1 (5 bases). This CDR3 comprises 14 residues. V was pared by 3 bases and J by 4 bases, with 12 bases between. The germline V gene encodes CDR1 LNHDA and CDR2 SQIVND (reference sequence). CDR3 DNA: TGTGCCAGTAGTATTTCAAGGGGATTCTATGGCTACACCTTC. It is translated as CASSISRGFYGYTF.

This clone turned up a few times. This sequence joins TRBV19 and TRBJ1-5, with D tentatively TRBD1 (5 bases). Trimming shortened V by 3 bases and J by 1 base, and 10 bases separated the two germline ends. Germline CDR1 LNHDA, CDR2 SQIVND (reference sequence). This CDR3 is built from 15 residues. CDR3 DNA: TGTGCCAGTAGTATTGGCCACAGGAGCAATCAGCCCCAGCATTTT. Residues: CASSIGHRSNQPQHF.

The chain combines TRBV18 with TRBJ1-4; 9 nucleotides match TRBD1. CDR3 length equals 15 residues. Germline CDR1 KGHSH, CDR2 LQKENI. After removal of 5 bases from V and 8 bases from J, the junction contained 9 bases not matched to a gene. Here the CDR3 reads CASSNDRGSWEKLFF. For the CDR3, the DNA is TGTGCCAGCTCAAACGACAGGGGGTCTTGGGAAAAACTGTTTTTT.

The chain has TRBV5-4 and TRBJ2-1, with a tentative D call TRBD1 (5 bases). V lost 1 base to trimming and J lost 7 bases, with 9 bases between them. CDR3 length equals 13 residues. The germline gives CDR1 SGHNT, CDR2 YYREEE (reference sequence). CDR3 protein: CASSLWAGNEQFF. In DNA form, the CDR3 reads TGTGCCAGCAGCTTGTGGGCAGGGAATGAGCAGTTCTTC.

V is TRBV19 and J is TRBJ2-7; D is unresolved. Germline loops: CDR1 LNHDA, CDR2 SQIVND (reference sequence). V lost 5 bases to trimming and J lost 1 base, with 12 bases between them. The CDR3 loop spans 14 amino acids. The CDR3, as DNA: TGTGCCAGTAGTTTGAGCCCAAATTCCTACGAGCAGTACTTC. This sequence encodes CASSLSPNSYEQYF.

CDR3 amino acids: CSVAVGVSTDTQYF. CDR3 sequence (DNA): TGCAGCGTTGCGGTCGGGGTAAGCACAGATACGCAGTATTTT. The rearrangement links TRBV29-1 to TRBJ2-3; tentatively, D is TRBD2 (5 bases). The CDR3 has 14 residues. Trimming took 4 bases from V and 0 from J, leaving 11 bases between them. Looked up from germline, CDR1 is SQVTM and CDR2 is ANQGSEA.

A single count supports this clone. The chain recombines TRBV7-3 with TRBJ2-7; 7 bases fit TRBD2. With 2 bases clipped from V and 7 bases from J, the junction kept 11 bases outside the gene matches. The CDR3 spans 15 residues. Germline CDR1 SGHTA, CDR2 FQGTGA. The CDR3 protein is CASSLGASGTGEQYF. The CDR3 DNA follows: TGTGCCAGCAGCTTAGGGGCTAGCGGTACGGGAGAGCAGTACTTC.

V is TRBV5-1 and J is TRBJ1-1, with a tentative D call TRBD1 (6 bases). Germline V gene data show CDR1 as SGHRS and CDR2 as YFSETQ. This CDR3 has 15 residues. Trimming took 1 base from V and 5 from J, leaving 15 bases between them. In nucleotides, the CDR3 is TGCGCCAGCAGCTTGCAACCAGGGGAAGGGACTGAAGCTTTCTTT. Amino acids: CASSLQPGEGTEAFF.

The V and J genes are TRBV27 and TRBJ2-7; TRBD1 is a possible D gene (5 bases). This CDR3 is built from 13 residues. The V end was cut by 5 bases, the J end by 2 bases, with 10 bases between. Per germline, CDR1 MNHEY and CDR2 SMNVEV (reference sequence). CDR3 sequence (DNA): TGTGCCAGCAGTCCGCAGGGCCCCTACGAGCAGTACTTC. This translates into CASSPQGPYEQYF.

Here the CDR3 reads CASSLARTGTTNYGYTF. CDR3 in DNA: TGCGCCAGCAGCTTGGCTCGAACAGGGACAACTAACTATGGCTACACCTTC. The chain links TRBV5-1 to TRBJ1-2; tentatively, D is TRBD1 (6 bases). Germline V CDR1 and CDR2: SGHRS, YFSETQ. This CDR3 contains 17 residues. V dropped 0 bases and J dropped 0 bases, with 15 bases sitting between them.

The chain recombines TRBV7-2 with TRBJ2-5; no clear D. The J call is uncertain, as TRBJ2-7 better fits the DNA end. From germline, CDR1 is SGHTA and CDR2 FQGNSA. This CDR3 has 12 residues. CDR3 coding DNA: TGTGCCAGCAGCTTCATATCGGACGAGCAGTACTTC. It is translated as CASSFISDEQYF.

This clone was counted a few times. The germline gene is not matched at one end of the junction; a read error may be the cause. The chain combines TRBV29-1 with TRBJ1-2, with D possibly being TRBD1 (5 bases). CDR1 is SQVTM, CDR2 ANQGSEA, per germline. The CDR3 sequence is 12 residues long. The CDR3, as DNA: TGCAGCGTTGAAGGGGGGAAATATGACTACACCTTC. This translates into CSVEGGKYDYTF.

This chain connects TRBV6-6 to TRBJ2-2, with D tentatively TRBD1 (5 bases). CDR1 MNHNY and CDR2 SVGAGI come from the germline V gene (reference sequence). The CDR3 loop spans 14 amino acids. With 4 bases removed from V and 5 bases from J, the gap between germline ends came to 11 bases. Written as DNA, the CDR3 is TGTGCCAGCAGTTTGGTCCAGGGAACCGGGGAGCTGTTTTTT. Translating gives CASSLVQGTGELFF.

This chain joins TRBV27 and TRBJ1-2; weak D call: TRBD1 (5 bases). The germline V and J ends were trimmed by 0 bases and 3 bases, with 14 bases remaining between them. This CDR3 has 16 amino acids. The germline gives CDR1 MNHEY, CDR2 SMNVEV (reference sequence). The CDR3: CASSLSRQVGDYGYTF. CDR3 nucleotides: TGTGCCAGCAGTTTATCCCGTCAGGTGGGGGACTATGGCTACACCTTC.

On this clone: The sample holds other DNA sequences that translate to the same CDR3. V and J are TRBV6-5 and TRBJ1-4; D unclear. The V end was cut by 5 bases, the J end by 0 bases, with 7 bases between. In germline, CDR1 is MNHEY, CDR2 SVGAGI. The CDR3 loop spans 14 amino acids. CDR3 DNA: TGTGCCAGCAGTAGGATTTCAACTAATGAAAAACTGTTTTTT. It encodes CASSRISTNEKLFF.

The chain employs TRBV6-5 and TRBJ2-7; D is unresolved. Germline assignment: CDR1 MNHEY and CDR2 SVGAGI. This CDR3 has 15 residues. Trimming stripped 4 bases from V and 1 base from J, with 14 bases between. The CDR3 region is CASSLHHGPSYEQYF. The CDR3 coding sequence is TGTGCCAGCAGTTTACATCACGGGCCGTCCTACGAGCAGTACTTC.

V gene TRBV6-1 combines with J gene TRBJ1-2; no firm D call. The CDR3 contains 15 residues. Trimming shortened V by 5 bases and J by 1 base, and 14 bases separated the two germline ends. The germline gives CDR1 MNHNS, CDR2 SASEGT. Here the CDR3 DNA reads TGTGCCAGCAGTCCTGGTACCTTTAGTAACTATGGCTACACCTTC. It encodes CASSPGTFSNYGYTF.